This T cell receptor beta chain was profiled in a study of beta chain features in type 1 diabetes. Study overall: Sorted cells numbering under 110 million were examined across all samples. Findings and caveats of the study: People with Type 1 diabetes carried modestly yet significantly shorter TCRB CDR3s in all four CD4+ subsets. HLA influence on TCRB rearrangement stayed unresolved here. Fewer insertions but more deletions were seen at VDJ junctions in type 1 diabetes patients.

This clone has a count of ten or more. Its antigen is still unknown. The CDR3 has 14 amino acids. The germline V gene encodes CDR1 LNHNV and CDR2 YYDKDF (reference sequence). The V and J ends lost 0 bases and 4 bases respectively, with 7 bases between them. What was sequenced were expressed TCRB transcripts, since all of the isolated RNA had been reverse transcribed. Produced via immunoSEQ multiplex PCR; TCRdb's table is partial and in-frame only. Of more than 300,000 clones in the sample, around a tenth were seen once. Researchers reported sorting CD4+ naive, central memory, regulatory and stem cell-like memory cells via CD45RO/CCR7/CD25/CD127/CD95/CD27.

The chain has TRBV15 and TRBJ2-1; D is unresolved. The TCR comes from a man between 25 and 39 years old with type 1 diabetes. Source material: central memory CD4+ T cells from blood. CDR3 loop: CATSRETVYNEQFF. The CDR3 DNA is TGTGCCACCAGCAGAGAGACGGTATACAATGAGCAGTTCTTC.